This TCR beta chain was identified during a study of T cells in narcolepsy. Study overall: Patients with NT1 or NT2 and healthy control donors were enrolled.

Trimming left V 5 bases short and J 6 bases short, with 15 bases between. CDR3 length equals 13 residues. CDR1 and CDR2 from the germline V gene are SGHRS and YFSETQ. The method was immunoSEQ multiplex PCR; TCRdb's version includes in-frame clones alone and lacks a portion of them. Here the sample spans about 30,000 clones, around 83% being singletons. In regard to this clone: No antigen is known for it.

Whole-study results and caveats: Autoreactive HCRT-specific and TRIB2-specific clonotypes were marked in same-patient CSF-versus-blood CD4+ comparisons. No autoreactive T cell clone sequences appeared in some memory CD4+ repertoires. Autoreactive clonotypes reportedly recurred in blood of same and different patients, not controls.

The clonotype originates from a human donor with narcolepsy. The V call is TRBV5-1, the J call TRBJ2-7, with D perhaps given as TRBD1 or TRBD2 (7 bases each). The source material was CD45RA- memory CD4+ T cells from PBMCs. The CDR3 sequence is CASSLTRGGEQYF. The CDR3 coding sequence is TGCGCCAGCAGTTTAACCAGGGGGGGCGAGCAGTACTTC.